These 9 T cell receptor beta chains came from one sample sequenced in a study of long-term antiretroviral therapy in people with HIV. Survey level was the resolution at which the v3.0 immunoSEQ assay ran. TCRdb's table, derived via immunoSEQ multiplex PCR, lists solely in-frame clones and lacks some. Among about 29,000 clones listed, about 96% were seen once. The starting material was unsorted PBMCs, obtained 5.3 years after starting antiretroviral therapy. These receptors came from a man aged 25-45 years with HIV.

The chain has TRBV5-4 and TRBJ2-7; TRBD1 matches at 7 bases. The CDR3 runs 14 residues. Germline V gene data show CDR1 as SGHNT and CDR2 as YYREEE (reference sequence). The V gene end was trimmed by 4 bases and the J gene end by 3 bases; junction bases not matched to a gene: 7. CDR3 amino acids: CASSAGTDGYEQYF. For the CDR3, the DNA is TGTGCCAGCAGCGCCGGGACAGATGGCTACGAGCAGTACTTC.

The chain couples TRBV11-1 to TRBJ2-7, with 12 bases matching TRBD2. Germline CDR1 is SGHAT and CDR2 is FQDESV (reference sequence). The CDR3 has 17 residues. J lost 3 bases, V lost 1 base, and 7 bases had no gene match. DNA of the CDR3: TGTGCCAGCAGCTTAGGACCGACTAGCGGGAGAATCTACGAGCAGTACTTC. This sequence encodes CASSLGPTSGRIYEQYF.

The V gene is TRBV18, the J gene TRBJ2-7; no definite D call. The V gene lost 2 bases and the J gene lost 4 bases, with 15 bases spanning the gap. Germline lookup yields CDR1 KGHSH and CDR2 LQKENI. The CDR3 sequence is 15 residues long. The CDR3 bases are TGTGCCAGCTCACCATACGACTTAGCTGGATACGAGCAGTACTTC. Its protein product is CASSPYDLAGYEQYF.

The chain couples TRBV5-1 to TRBJ2-7; D possibly corresponds to TRBD2 (6 bases). The length of the CDR3 is 14 residues. V lost 0 bases, J lost 3 bases, and 10 bases lay in between. Germline loops: CDR1 SGHRS, CDR2 YFSETQ. CDR3 in DNA: TGCGCCAGCAGCTTGGGTGGGGGGAACTACGAGCAGTACTTC. It specifies CASSLGGGNYEQYF. Full variable domain (rest looked up from reference TRBV5-1 and TRBJ2-7): KAGVTQTPRYLIKTRGQQVTLSCSPISGHRSVSWYQQTPGQGLQFLFEYFSETQRNKGNFPGRFSGRQFSNSRSEMNVSTLELGDSALYLCASSLGGGNYEQYFGPGTRLTVT.

The chain employs TRBV27 and TRBJ1-5; D is ambiguous. The V end lost 4 bases, the J end lost 7 bases, and 14 bases lay between the germline ends. The CDR3 loop spans 14 amino acids. Germline CDR1 and CDR2: MNHEY and SMNVEV (reference sequence). This CDR3 reads CASSSGVVGQPQHF. CDR3 DNA: TGTGCCAGCAGTTCTGGGGTAGTAGGACAGCCCCAGCATTTT.

The chain employs TRBV4-2 and TRBJ1-2; D unclear. The CDR3 is 12 amino acids. Germline V CDR1 and CDR2: LGHNA, YNFKEQ. V gave up 1 base and J gave up 2 bases, with 2 bases separating them. CDR3: CASSQANYGYTF. DNA of the CDR3: TGTGCCAGCAGCCAAGCAAACTATGGCTACACCTTC.

V usage is TRBV7-2 and J usage is TRBJ1-1; D unresolved. Germline assignment: CDR1 SGHTA and CDR2 FQGNSA. Trimming took 0 bases from V and 10 from J, leaving 12 bases between them. This CDR3 is built from 13 residues. The DNA for the CDR3 is TGTGCCAGCAGCTTAGCGGCGGGCCGGGGAGCTTTCTTT. Residues: CASSLAAGRGAFF.

The rearrangement joins TRBV6-6 to TRBJ1-5; D unclear. This CDR3 region has 13 residues. CDR1 is MNHNY, CDR2 SVGAGI, per germline (reference sequence). Trimming pared 0 bases from V and 6 bases from J, leaving 6 bases between. The CDR3 region is CASSYSTVQPQHF. CDR3 in DNA: TGTGCCAGCAGTTACTCGACCGTTCAGCCCCAGCATTTT.

The rearrangement joins TRBV6-5 to TRBJ1-1; tentative D call: TRBD1 (6 bases). The V end was cut by 6 bases, the J end by 3 bases, with 14 bases between. This CDR3 is 14 amino acids long. Germline V gene sequence: CDR1 MNHEY, CDR2 SVGAGI. The CDR3 region has the DNA TGTGCCAGCAGATCGCCGGAGGGGGACACTGAAGCTTTCTTT. Translation: CASRSPEGDTEAFF.